These 2 T cell receptor beta chains share one sample of origin, sequenced in a study of early T cells in non-severe SARS-CoV-2 infection. One entry per CDR3 protein results from TCRdb running MiXCR on the 5' RACE reads. The sample contains around 80,000 distinct CDR3 sequences, about 12% of which appear only once. Source material: whole blood. The receptors derive from an adult who was a healthcare worker with PCR-confirmed SARS-CoV-2 infection or an uninfected control (not recorded which).

The V call is TRBV5-1, the J call TRBJ2-7; TRBD1 matches 7 bases. Germline CDR1 SGHRS, CDR2 YFSETQ. The junction had 3 bases not matched to a gene; V was cut back by 3 bases and J by 3 bases. CDR3 length equals 13 residues. The CDR3 region has the DNA TGCGCCAGCAGCTCGGACAGGAGCTACGAGCAGTACTTC. It is translated as CASSSDRSYEQYF.

The CDR3 nucleotides read TGTGCCTGGAGCCTGGGACTAGCGGACAATGAGCAGTTCTTC. As protein: CAWSLGLADNEQFF. The chain recombines TRBV30 with TRBJ2-1, with 11 nucleotides matching TRBD2. The CDR3 length is 14 residues. Germline CDR1 is GTSNPN and CDR2 is SVGIG (reference sequence). V was pared by 3 bases and J by 5 bases, with 3 bases of the junction left unmatched.